One T cell receptor (beta chain) is described in this entry. Germline loops: CDR1 MDHEN, CDR2 SYDVKM. V was shortened by 6 bases and J by 1 base, with 12 bases between the two germline ends. The CDR3 has 14 residues. The data were obtained in a study of blood T cell repertoires in COVID-19. Study-level information: Sites across the United States, Italy and Spain contributed samples from acute and convalescent COVID-19. From T cells, B-cell-depleted T cells, or PBMCs came the material, which was cDNA or gDNA.

Original data processing: Researchers report that nucleated cell counts were estimated from reference gene primer amplification. Profiling relied on immunoSEQ multiplex PCR, and the TCRdb table lists in-frame clones only, not all of them. For V, J and clone size, that table is used; D and trimming come from the DNA. The top ten clones hold less than 3.5% of a sample with 150,000 to 200,000 clones, 86% of them seen once. The rearrangement joins TRBV28 to TRBJ2-5; no firm D call. Material: peripheral blood. The TCR originated in a man between 65 and 80 years old with acute or convalescent COVID-19. CDR3 DNA: TGTGCCAGCAGCTTGAAGAGGCTCCAAGAGACCCAGTACTTC. Protein sequence: CASSLKRLQETQYF.